Here is one T cell receptor beta chain with its context. Antigen specificity is unknown. This entry belongs to a study of regulatory T cells in long-lasting Graves disease. Points from the study as a whole: New patients shared around 920 public clonotypes, fewer than the roughly 2,600 shared by persistent patients.

Deletions cut 3 bases from V and 7 bases from J, with 16 bases between. The CDR3 is 15 residues long. Germline CDR1 is MNHEY and CDR2 is SVGEGT. Investigators prepared the TCR beta libraries by applying iRepertoire HTBI primers and Arm-PCR of CDR3 regions. TCRdb reprocessed the multiplex PCR reads via MiXCR and lists one record per CDR3 protein. The profile shows roughly 470,000 distinct CDR3 sequences, more than 20% of them singletons. Indicated time point: persistent/refractory GD, antithyroid drugs over 5 years with positive TRAb. PBMC-extracted RNA yielded the TCR library. The clonotype comes from a female donor with Graves disease. The chain recombines TRBV6-2 or TRBV6-3 with TRBJ2-4; perhaps TRBD1 as D (5 bases). The starting material was peripheral blood mononuclear cells (PBMCs), obtained when the disease was refractory, from a patient treated with antithyroid drugs. CDR3 sequence (DNA): TGTGCCAGCAGTTATAGGGGTGGTTGGCCGAACATTCAGTACTTC. It translates to CASSYRGGWPNIQYF.